This TCR beta chain is from a study of PD-1 blockade in mismatch repair-deficient tumors. Germline values: CDR1 MGHDK, CDR2 SYGVNS. Trimming took off 5 bases at V and 3 bases at J, with 12 bases between the two ends. This CDR3 is 14 amino acids long. Sequencing was performed with immunoSEQ multiplex PCR; in TCRdb, only in-frame clones are kept and a portion is missing. The table has around 100,000 clones, roughly 80% seen once. Notes on this clone: The target antigen is unknown.

Notes on the study in general: Rapid post-treatment expansion, then contraction, generally preceding radiologic response, marked tumor-resident clones.

The source of this sequence is an adult with mismatch repair-deficient cancer. The sequences come from peripheral blood, collected roughly 13 months after starting pembrolizumab. The genes are TRBV25-1 and TRBJ2-3, with D possibly TRBD2 on 7 matching bases. As DNA, the CDR3 is TGTGCCAGCAGTTTCAGCGGGACAACAGATACGCAGTATTTT. Translated: CASSFSGTTDTQYF.